This T cell receptor (beta chain) is drawn from a study of naive and memory T cell subsets. Notes on the study in general: No ground truth validated the naive and memory repertoire findings. Clonotypes are single alpha or beta chains, not paired receptors. Gini index rose across naive, CM, EM and EMRA in CD4 and CD8.

An equimolar mix of two oligonucleotides served as the beta constant-region primer for TRBC1 and TRBC2. A single record per CDR3 protein comes from TCRdb applying MiXCR to the UMI-ligation and nested PCR reads. The profile shows 77,000 or so distinct CDR3 sequences, around 14% of them singletons. The CDR3 contains 13 residues. V lost 2 bases, J lost 7 bases, and 4 bases stayed unmatched. CDR1 and CDR2 (germline): KGHSH, LQKENI. A remark on this clonotype: Its cognate antigen is unknown.

The TCR originated in a human donor in good health. The chain employs TRBV18 and TRBJ1-1, with 7 bases matching TRBD1. Sequenced sample: central memory CD4+ T cells from blood. CDR3 coding DNA: TGTGCCAGCTCACCAAACGACAGGGTTGAAGCTTTCTTT. Amino acids: CASSPNDRVEAFF.